Below, 20 T cell receptor beta chains from the same sample are listed, as sequenced in a study of cytotoxic CD8 clonotypes in ibrutinib-treated CLL. Here immunoSEQ multiplex PCR was the method, and the copy in TCRdb shows in-frame clones only, minus some. The table shows around 70,000 clones, with 80% occurring only once. This specimen was PBMCs, taken at disease progression, from a patient treated with ibrutinib. The receptors were sampled from a human donor with chronic lymphocytic leukemia.

This chain links TRBV28 with TRBJ1-2, with 10 bases identical to TRBD1. V was clipped by 7 bases and J by 3 bases; unmatched bases: 8. Germline V gene sequence: CDR1 MDHEN, CDR2 SYDVKM. This CDR3 has 15 amino acids. This chain's CDR3 is CASTLTGGAYYGYTF. The CDR3 coding sequence is TGTGCCAGCACCCTGACAGGGGGCGCCTACTATGGCTACACCTTC.

This clone has just one count. The chain employs TRBV18 and TRBJ1-5; the D is unclear. V lost 5 bases, J lost 1 base, and 9 bases lay in between. The CDR3 sequence is 14 residues long. CDR1 is KGHSH, CDR2 LQKENI, per germline. DNA for the CDR3: TGTGCCAGCTCAACGGACGGGAGCAATCAGCCCCAGCATTTT. Its protein is CASSTDGSNQPQHF.

The chain couples TRBV19 to TRBJ2-6; TRBD1 might be the D (6 bases). Germline-derived CDR1 and CDR2 are LNHDA and SQIVND (reference sequence). V lost 5 bases and J 1 base, leaving 9 bases between the germline ends. This CDR3 region has 15 residues. CDR3 amino acids: CASSLQGSGANVLTF. The CDR3 nucleotides are TGTGCCAGTAGTCTTCAGGGGTCTGGGGCCAACGTCCTGACTTTC.

The V call is TRBV5-1, the J call TRBJ2-7; D might be TRBD2 (5 bases). Germline CDR1 reads SGHRS; CDR2 reads YFSETQ. With 0 bases removed from V and 0 bases from J, the gap between germline ends came to 10 bases. This CDR3 is 15 amino acids long. CDR3: CASSLDPDYSYEQYF. The CDR3 DNA sequence: TGCGCCAGCAGCTTGGACCCCGACTACTCCTACGAGCAGTACTTC.

This rearrangement joins TRBV29-1 to TRBJ2-2, with D tentatively TRBD1 (5 bases). V was shortened by 6 bases and J by 2 bases, with 13 bases between the two germline ends. The germline V gene has CDR1 SQVTM and CDR2 ANQGSEA. The CDR3 loop spans 14 amino acids. The CDR3 protein is CSVTGVTNTGELFF. DNA of the CDR3: TGCAGCGTCACAGGCGTAACAAACACCGGGGAGCTGTTTTTT.

This rearrangement joins TRBV5-4 to TRBJ2-5, with 8 nucleotides matching TRBD2. Germline lookup yields CDR1 SGHNT and CDR2 YYREEE (reference sequence). The CDR3 contains 17 residues. V lost 4 bases and J lost 2; bases outside the gene matches: 13. The CDR3 loop reads CASSRRLAGWLQETQYF. CDR3 DNA sequence: TGTGCCAGCAGCCGCCGGTTAGCGGGGTGGCTACAAGAGACCCAGTACTTC.

The chain combines TRBV5-1 with TRBJ2-4, with 12 bases matching TRBD2. Germline V gene lookup returns CDR1 SGHRS and CDR2 YFSETQ. CDR3 length: 18 amino acids. V gave up 6 bases and J gave up 1 base; unmatched junction bases: 11. The CDR3 nucleotides are TGCGCCAGCACCAAGGCTAGCGGGGGGGAAATCGCCAAAAACATTCAGTACTTC. Translating it yields CASTKASGGEIAKNIQYF. The entire variable domain, with the rest obtained from reference TRBV5-1 and TRBJ2-4, is as follows: KAGVTQTPRYLIKTRGQQVTLSCSPISGHRSVSWYQQTPGQGLQFLFEYFSETQRNKGNFPGRFSGRQFSNSRSEMNVSTLELGDSALYLCASTKASGGEIAKNIQYFGAGTRLSVL.

The chain couples TRBV28 to TRBJ2-5; D possibly corresponds to TRBD1 (6 bases). The germline V and J ends were trimmed by 6 bases and 5 bases, with 13 bases remaining between them. The CDR3 contains 13 residues. Germline loops: CDR1 MDHEN, CDR2 SYDVKM. DNA for the CDR3: TGTGCCAGCAGCAGGGGACCTCAGGAGACCCAGTACTTC. As protein: CASSRGPQETQYF. Combining the CDR3 with reference TRBV28 and TRBJ2-5 gives the whole variable domain DVKVTQSSRYLVKRTGEKVFLECVQDMDHENMFWYRQDPGLGLRLIYFSYDVKMKEKGDIPEGYSVSREKKERFSLILESASTNQTSMYLCASSRGPQETQYFGPGTRLLVL.

The chain combines TRBV7-9 with TRBJ2-3; 7 bases are shared with TRBD2. Germline loops: CDR1 SEHNR, CDR2 FQNEAQ (reference sequence). The junction had 5 bases not matched to a gene; V was cut back by 5 bases and J by 0 bases. The CDR3 covers 15 residues. CDR3: CASSPSGVSTDTQYF. The CDR3 DNA is TGTGCCAGCAGCCCTAGCGGAGTGAGCACAGATACGCAGTATTTT.

The rearrangement uses TRBV14 and TRBJ1-2; 7 nucleotides match TRBD1. The CDR3 runs to 13 residues. V lost 4 bases and J lost 3; bases outside the gene matches: 2. Germline V lookup: CDR1 SGHDN, CDR2 FVKESK. The CDR3 protein is CASSPTGYYGYTF. DNA for the CDR3: TGTGCCAGCAGCCCGACAGGGTACTATGGCTACACCTTC.

V usage is TRBV5-4 and J usage is TRBJ2-5; 10 positions match TRBD2. CDR3 length: 15 residues. V lost 0 bases, J lost 6 bases, and 5 bases stayed unmatched. Germline loops: CDR1 SGHNT, CDR2 YYREEE (reference sequence). CDR3 region: CASSLVGTSVKTQYF. CDR3 nucleotide sequence: TGTGCCAGCAGCTTGGTTGGGACTAGCGTAAAGACCCAGTACTTC. The full variable domain, with the rest looked up from reference TRBV5-4 and TRBJ2-5, is ETGVTQSPTHLIKTRGQQVTLRCSSQSGHNTVSWYQQALGQGPQFIFQYYREEENGRGNFPPRFSGLQFPNYSSELNVNALELDDSALYLCASSLVGTSVKTQYFGPGTRLLVL.

V gene TRBV27 combines with J gene TRBJ2-5, with a tentative D call TRBD2 (5 bases). V lost 0 bases and J 1 base, leaving 9 bases between the germline ends. In germline, CDR1 is MNHEY, CDR2 SMNVEV (reference sequence). The length of the CDR3 is 15 residues. The CDR3: CASSLSTEAQETQYF. DNA for the CDR3: TGTGCCAGCAGTTTATCGACGGAGGCCCAAGAGACCCAGTACTTC.

The V call is TRBV9, the J call TRBJ2-7; D may be TRBD2 (6 bases). The germline gives CDR1 SGDLS, CDR2 YYNGEE. The ends were cut back, 0 bases at V and 0 bases at J, with 13 bases in the middle. The CDR3 is made up of 16 amino acids. In DNA, the CDR3 is TGTGCCAGCAGCGTAGAGGGAGGCCTATACTCCTACGAGCAGTACTTC. As protein: CASSVEGGLYSYEQYF.

This clone was observed once. This chain joins TRBV19 and TRBJ1-5, with D possibly matching TRBD1 (6 bases). V shed 1 base and J shed 1 base, with 11 bases lying between them. This CDR3 contains 16 residues. Germline V gives CDR1 LNHDA, CDR2 SQIVND (reference sequence). CDR3 DNA: TGTGCCAGTAGTATAGTCAGGGGCTGGAGCAATCAGCCCCAGCATTTT. This sequence encodes CASSIVRGWSNQPQHF.

The chain recombines TRBV5-8 with TRBJ2-1; 9 bases are shared with TRBD1. V was pared by 4 bases and J by 8 bases, with 10 bases of the junction left unmatched. CDR3 size: 15 residues. Germline V gives CDR1 SGHTS, CDR2 YDEGEE. The CDR3 DNA reads TGTGCCAGCAGCCACGACAGGGGGGGTCATGATGAGCAGTTCTTC. Protein: CASSHDRGGHDEQFF.

This clone appeared a few times. This CDR3 is also generated by other DNA sequences in the sample. The chain joins TRBV9 to TRBJ1-2; 8 nucleotides align to TRBD1. CDR3 length: 14 amino acids. With 0 bases clipped from V and 8 bases from J, the junction kept 6 bases outside the gene matches. Germline CDR1 and CDR2: SGDLS and YYNGEE. CDR3 loop: CASSVGQGAYGYTF. The CDR3 nucleotides read TGTGCCAGCAGCGTAGGGCAGGGGGCGTACGGCTACACCTTC.

On this clone itself: Other DNA sequences in this specimen translate into the identical CDR3. The J gene is TRBJ2-7, the V gene TRBV10-1; unclear D gene. The V gene lost 3 bases and the J gene lost 1 base, with 10 bases spanning the gap. The CDR3 totals 14 residues. Germline assignment: CDR1 WNHNN and CDR2 SYGVQD (reference sequence). The CDR3 loop reads CASSEGSGSYEQYF. CDR3 nucleotide sequence: TGCGCCAGCAGTGAAGGGTCCGGGTCCTACGAGCAGTACTTC.

The J gene is TRBJ1-2, the V gene TRBV28, with 9 bases that match TRBD1. This CDR3 has 14 residues. Unmatched junction bases numbered 8, after V lost 8 bases and J lost 4 bases. Germline V gene data show CDR1 as MDHEN and CDR2 as SYDVKM. In DNA form, the CDR3 reads TGTGCCAGCCGTGGAGGGACAGGGTTCTATGGCTACACCTTC. This gives the protein CASRGGTGFYGYTF.

This clone was detected only a few times. The rearrangement uses TRBV7-2 and TRBJ1-3; no definite D call. The CDR3 is 15 amino acids. CDR1 SGHTA and CDR2 FQGNSA come from the germline V gene. Trimming took off 2 bases at V and 0 bases at J, with 8 bases between the two ends. The CDR3 DNA sequence: TGTGCCAGCAGCTTATGGAACGGCTCTGGAAACACCATATATTTT. It translates to CASSLWNGSGNTIYF.

V gene TRBV4-2 combines with J gene TRBJ2-1; 9 nucleotides align to TRBD2. The CDR3 extends over 18 amino acids. Germline CDR1 is LGHNA and CDR2 is YNFKEQ. V dropped 4 bases and J dropped 5; count of bases not matched to a gene: 15. The CDR3 sequence is CASSPLRASGNLDNEQFF. The CDR3 nucleotides read TGTGCCAGCAGCCCGCTACGGGCTAGCGGGAATCTGGACAATGAGCAGTTCTTC.